This TCR beta chain was recovered during a study of blood T cell repertoires in COVID-19. The table came from immunoSEQ multiplex PCR; TCRdb's copy has only in-frame clones and leaves some out. The sample holds more than 250,000 clones, about nine tenths seen once. Sequencing was done on a sample of peripheral blood. This receptor was taken from a woman in her thirties with COVID-19, enrolled during active disease.

The CDR3 region has the DNA TGTGCCAGCTCACCACGGCGGGACAGCTATGAAAAACTGTTTTTT. This encodes CASSPRRDSYEKLFF. The chain is built from TRBV18 and TRBJ1-4; the match to TRBD1 covers 7 bases. This CDR3 contains 15 residues. The germline gives CDR1 KGHSH, CDR2 LQKENI. V dropped 1 base and J dropped 6; count of bases not matched to a gene: 5.